One and the same sample provided the 13 T cell receptor beta chains below, sequenced in a study of T cell repertoires in aging, cancer and after chemotherapy. The template was genomic DNA from peripheral blood, not RNA. Multiplex touch-down PCR with TRB-A/B primers amplified rearranged V-D-J TRB sequences. TCRdb re-called the multiplex PCR reads through MiXCR, storing one row per CDR3 protein. The table has approximately 2,000 distinct CDR3 sequences, 25% seen once; the top ten hold 15% to 20%. Sequencing used blood. These receptors were obtained from a human donor with a solid tumor.

This clonotype was recorded only once. The chain uses TRBV19 and TRBJ2-6, with 9 bases identical to TRBD1. V shed 3 bases and J 1 base; nucleotides not matched to a gene: 7. From germline, CDR1 is LNHDA and CDR2 SQIVND (reference sequence). This CDR3 has 18 amino acids. CDR3 amino acids: CASSMGTGFSSGANVLTF. Written as DNA, the CDR3 is TGTGCCAGTAGTATGGGGACAGGGTTCAGTTCTGGGGCCAACGTCCTGACTTTC.

In the case of this clonotype: A junction boundary mismatches the germline segment, possibly from a read error. This chain links TRBV20-1 with TRBJ1-2; D not certain. Looked up from germline, CDR1 is DFQATT and CDR2 is SNEGSKA (reference sequence). The CDR3 runs 16 residues. CDR3 nucleotides: TGCAGTGCTAGAGGCTTGTCGGGCCACCGTAACTATGGCTACATCTTC. This gives the protein CSARGLSGHRNYGYIF.

By share, this clonotype ranks as large. V usage is TRBV11-1 and J usage is TRBJ2-3; 11 bases agree with TRBD2. The length of the CDR3 is 16 residues. Germline lookup yields CDR1 SGHAT and CDR2 FQDESV (reference sequence). The trim removed 5 bases at V and 3 bases at J, leaving 7 bases unmatched. As DNA, the CDR3 is TGTGCCAGCAGCCCAAGACTAGCGGGAAAAACAGATACGCAGTATTTT. Translated: CASSPRLAGKTDTQYF. The entire variable domain, with the rest obtained from reference TRBV11-1 and TRBJ2-3, is as follows: EAEVAQSPRYKITEKSQAVAFWCDPISGHATLYWYRQILGQGPELLVQFQDESVVDDSQLPKDRFSAERLKGVDSTLKIQPAELGDSAMYLCASSPRLAGKTDTQYFGPGTRLTVL.

This clonotype is termed medium-sized (0.01 to 0.1%). V and J are TRBV18 and TRBJ1-1; D gene uncertain. Trimming took 1 base from V and 1 from J, leaving 7 bases between them. The CDR3 contains 14 residues. CDR1 is KGHSH and CDR2 is LQKENI in the germline V gene. This chain's CDR3 is CASSPRTENTEAFF. The CDR3 DNA sequence: TGTGCCAGCTCACCACGGACGGAGAACACTGAAGCTTTCTTT.

Here the CDR3 reads CVSSDTGQAIYGYTF. The CDR3 nucleotides are TGTGTTAGTAGTGATACCGGACAGGCCATCTATGGCTACACCTTC. V usage is TRBV19 and J usage is TRBJ1-2, with 7 nucleotides matching TRBD1. Germline CDR1 reads LNHDA; CDR2 reads SQIVND (reference sequence). This CDR3 spans 15 amino acids.

As for this clonotype: At one end, the junction sequence differs from germline, possibly due to a read error. The chain has TRBV20-1 and TRBJ2-7, with 8 bases that match TRBD2. Germline lookup yields CDR1 DFQATT and CDR2 SNEGSKA (reference sequence). The CDR3 has 14 residues. The CDR3 DNA sequence: TGCAGTGCTAGACCGGGAGGGAGCCGGGTATTCGGGGTATTC. This translates into CSARPGGSRVFGVF.

V gene TRBV12-3 or TRBV12-4 combines with J gene TRBJ2-5, with TRBD2 identical over 7 bases. Trimming removed 6 bases from V and 5 bases from J; junction bases left unmatched: 6. The CDR3 spans 13 residues. For the CDR3, the DNA is TGTGCCAGCAGCCTCCGGGGGGTTGAGACCCAGTACTTC. Translating gives CASSLRGVETQYF.

This chain connects TRBV19 to TRBJ2-1; 13 nucleotides match TRBD2. The junction had 10 bases not matched to a gene; V was cut back by 6 bases and J by 5 bases. The CDR3 has 17 amino acids. The germline V gene encodes CDR1 LNHDA and CDR2 SQIVND (reference sequence). The CDR3 region is CASRTGTSGIKDNEQFF. The CDR3 DNA sequence: TGTGCCAGTAGAACCGGGACTAGCGGGATTAAGGACAATGAGCAGTTCTTC. The full variable domain, in which reference TRBV19 and TRBJ2-1 provide the parts outside the CDR3, is DGGITQSPKYLFRKEGQNVTLSCEQNLNHDAMYWYRQDPGQGLRLIYYSQIVNDFQKGDIAEGYSVSREKKESFPLTVTSAQKNPTAFYLCASRTGTSGIKDNEQFFGPGTRLTVL.

The J gene is TRBJ1-1, the V gene TRBV12-3 or TRBV12-4; D gene uncertain. The CDR3 length is 14 residues. The V end lost 8 bases, the J end lost 3 bases, and 16 bases lay between the germline ends. The CDR3 DNA is TGTGCCAGCTTCCCCGGGAGGGCAGACACTGAAGCTTTCTTT. It yields the protein CASFPGRADTEAFF.

The chain combines TRBV20-1 with TRBJ1-4; no firm D call. Looked up from germline, CDR1 is DFQATT and CDR2 is SNEGSKA (reference sequence). V shed 0 bases and J shed 0 bases, with 14 bases lying between them. CDR3 length: 17 amino acids. The CDR3 DNA is TGCAGTGCTAGAGAAGGAGCAATCAAACCAACTAATGAAAAACTGTTTTTT. The encoded protein is CSAREGAIKPTNEKLFF.

The DNA for the CDR3 is TGTGCCAGTAGTACCCCGACTAGCGGGGCATACAATGAGCAGTTCTTC. Amino acids: CASSTPTSGAYNEQFF. This chain joins TRBV19 and TRBJ2-1; TRBD2 agrees at 11 bases. There are 16 residues in the CDR3. In germline, CDR1 is LNHDA, CDR2 SQIVND (reference sequence). V lost 4 bases and J lost 4; bases outside the gene matches: 6.

This clonotype is termed medium-sized (0.01 to 0.1%). J is TRBJ1-5 and V is TRBV12-3 or TRBV12-4; D remains ambiguous. The CDR3 consists of 14 residues. V dropped 8 bases and J dropped 5 bases, with 16 bases sitting between them. The CDR3 DNA sequence: TGTGCCAGCTCCCTAGACTCCGCCTATCAGCCCCAGCATTTT. Translation: CASSLDSAYQPQHF.

This clonotype was seen a handful of times. The chain is built from TRBV27 and TRBJ2-3; D is possibly TRBD2 (5 bases). Germline V gives CDR1 MNHEY, CDR2 SMNVEV (reference sequence). V lost 6 bases and J lost 4, with 17 bases in between. The CDR3 runs 15 residues. Here the CDR3 DNA reads TGTGCCAGCAGGAGAGGGAATATCGTTCCAGATACGCAGTATTTT. Translating gives CASRRGNIVPDTQYF.